Following are 25 T cell receptor beta chains from one sample sequenced in a study of radiation and T cells in renal cell carcinoma. Assay: immunoSEQ multiplex PCR; the TCRdb copy retains only in-frame clones and omits some. The sample consists of under 150,000 clones, approximately 75% of them appearing once. The time point here: blood 2 weeks post-SBRT. Treatment specified: 15 Gy SBRT to primary tumor, nephrectomy 4 weeks later. The material sequenced was blood, taken from a patient whose treatment included radiotherapy and nephrectomy. The source is a woman aged 55-69 years with renal cell carcinoma.

This clone was picked up one time. V usage is TRBV5-1 and J usage is TRBJ2-7; D gene unclear. Germline assignment: CDR1 SGHRS and CDR2 YFSETQ. This CDR3 has 13 residues. Trimming took 3 bases from V and 4 from J, leaving 11 bases between them. DNA of the CDR3: TGCGCCAGCAGCTCAGATGTTAATTACGAGCAGTACTTC. Its protein product is CASSSDVNYEQYF.

This chain uses TRBV2 with TRBJ1-2; possibly TRBD1 for D (5 bases). V was cut by 6 bases and J by 8 bases, with 13 bases left in between. Germline V gene lookup returns CDR1 SNHLY and CDR2 FYNNEI. This CDR3 comprises 12 residues. CDR3 protein: CASRRGVGGYTF. The CDR3 bases are TGTGCCAGCAGGCGAGGGGTGGGAGGCTACACCTTC. The full variable domain, its missing parts supplied by reference TRBV2 and TRBJ1-2, is EPEVTQTPSHQVTQMGQEVILRCVPISNHLYFYWYRQILGQKVEFLVSFYNNEISEKSEIFDDQFSVERPDGSNFTLKIRSTKLEDSAMYFCASRRGVGGYTFGSGTRLTVV.

As to this clone: Other DNA sequences within the sample encode an identical CDR3. This chain joins TRBV9 and TRBJ1-1, with 9 bases lining up with TRBD1. The germline CDR1 and CDR2 sequences are SGDLS and YYNGEE. The CDR3 is made up of 15 amino acids. J lost 3 bases, V lost 0 bases, and 3 bases had no gene match. CDR3 in amino acids: CASSVAGTGYTEAFF. The CDR3 nucleotides are TGTGCCAGCAGCGTAGCCGGGACAGGGTACACTGAAGCTTTCTTT.

CDR3 in amino acids: CASSVNIVDNEQFF. CDR3 in DNA: TGTGCCAGCAGCGTTAATATTGTAGACAATGAGCAGTTCTTC. The chain has TRBV9 and TRBJ2-1; D uncertain. The CDR3 totals 14 residues. The V end was cut by 2 bases, the J end by 5 bases, with 11 bases between. Per the germline V gene, CDR1 is SGDLS and CDR2 is YYNGEE.

The chain carries TRBV6-1 and TRBJ2-3; 7 bases are shared with TRBD2. Trimming removed 2 bases from V and 1 base from J; junction bases left unmatched: 9. Looked up from germline, CDR1 is MNHNS and CDR2 is SASEGT. The CDR3 totals 17 residues. In DNA form, the CDR3 reads TGTGCCAGCAGTGAAATCGGGCCGAGCGGGGGCACAGATACGCAGTATTTT. Its translation is CASSEIGPSGGTDTQYF.

The V gene is TRBV28, the J gene TRBJ2-7; 7 nucleotides agree with TRBD2. V gave up 3 bases and J gave up 3 bases; unmatched junction bases: 5. The CDR3 spans 14 residues. Germline CDR1 MDHEN, CDR2 SYDVKM. The CDR3 is CASSLGGLIYEQYF. The CDR3 nucleotides are TGTGCCAGCAGTTTGGGGGGACTAATCTACGAGCAGTACTTC.

This chain connects TRBV7-1 to TRBJ1-3, with D possibly matching TRBD1 (5 bases). TRBV7-1 is an ORF, with its function uncertain. Trimming stripped 6 bases from V and 9 bases from J, with 18 bases between. This CDR3 spans 14 amino acids. The CDR3 DNA reads as TGTGCCAGCAGTCTCTGGAGGTCTCAGGGCACCATATATTTT. As protein: CASSLWRSQGTIYF.

This clone has ten or more counts. The V and J genes are TRBV6-1 and TRBJ2-7; D is unclear. The CDR3 totals 16 residues. Germline CDR1 is MNHNS and CDR2 is SASEGT. Trimming removed 4 bases at V and 6 bases at J, with 22 bases between. The CDR3 region is CASSGLGPTGWSEQYF. CDR3 in DNA: TGTGCCAGCAGTGGTCTTGGACCTACTGGATGGTCCGAGCAGTACTTC.

The chain is built from TRBV28 and TRBJ1-2, with 8 bases matching TRBD1. The CDR3 extends over 17 amino acids. Germline V gene sequence: CDR1 MDHEN, CDR2 SYDVKM. The V and J ends lost 2 bases and 3 bases, in that order; junction bases with no gene match: 11. The CDR3 loop is CASSLLLSTGDHYGYTF. Written as DNA, the CDR3 is TGTGCCAGCAGTTTACTACTGTCGACAGGGGATCACTATGGCTACACCTTC.

The V and J genes are TRBV28 and TRBJ1-5, with D perhaps matching TRBD1 (5 bases). With 9 bases removed from V and 0 bases from J, the gap between germline ends came to 15 bases. Germline CDR1 and CDR2: MDHEN and SYDVKM. This CDR3 comprises 15 residues. The CDR3 here is CASREGTDSNQPQHF. The CDR3 nucleotides are TGTGCCAGTCGAGAGGGGACCGATAGCAATCAGCCCCAGCATTTT.

For the CDR3, the DNA is TGTGCCAGCACTCCTTCGGGGGAGACCCAGTACTTC. Amino acids: CASTPSGETQYF. The chain employs TRBV27 and TRBJ2-5, with TRBD2 as a possible D gene (5 bases). Germline assignment: CDR1 MNHEY and CDR2 SMNVEV (reference sequence). The V end lost 7 bases, the J end lost 5 bases, and 11 bases lay between the germline ends. The CDR3 sequence is 12 residues long.

This clone occurred a few times. The chain uses TRBV7-9 and TRBJ2-2; possible D gene TRBD2, 7 bases. CDR3 length equals 15 residues. From germline, CDR1 is SEHNR and CDR2 FQNEAQ (reference sequence). Trimming stripped 5 bases from V and 4 bases from J, with 14 bases between. The chain's CDR3 is CASSLDGGRTGELFF. The DNA of the CDR3 is TGTGCCAGCAGCCTTGACGGGGGGCGCACCGGGGAGCTGTTTTTT.

This chain connects TRBV19 to TRBJ1-5; 7 bases are a match to TRBD1. Germline CDR1 is LNHDA and CDR2 is SQIVND (reference sequence). This CDR3 contains 15 residues. V shed 4 bases and J 8 bases; nucleotides not matched to a gene: 11. The CDR3 region has the DNA TGTGCCAGTAGTAGGGAGGGGGCGCGTTATGAGCCCCAGCATTTT. Residues: CASSREGARYEPQHF.

The chain carries TRBV29-1 and TRBJ1-2; no definite D call. Germline values: CDR1 SQVTM, CDR2 ANQGSEA. Trimming pared 1 base from V and 8 bases from J, leaving 26 bases between. This CDR3 is 17 amino acids long. The CDR3 loop reads CSVEARPSGNQHDGYTF. The DNA of the CDR3 is TGCAGCGTTGAAGCACGGCCATCCGGGAACCAGCATGACGGCTACACCTTC. The whole variable domain, remainder taken from reference TRBV29-1 and TRBJ1-2, is SAVISQKPSRDICQRGTSLTIQCQVDSQVTMMFWYRQQPGQSLTLIATANQGSEATYESGFVIDKFPISRPNLTFSTLTVSNMSPEDSSIYLCSVEARPSGNQHDGYTFGSGTRLTVV.

The chain carries TRBV9 and TRBJ2-1; 8 bases map to TRBD2. The CDR3 sequence is 15 residues long. The V gene's germline CDR1 is SGDLS and CDR2 YYNGEE. V gave up 1 base and J gave up 8 bases; unmatched junction bases: 8. The CDR3 spells CASSVSSGSRYEQFF. The CDR3 region has the DNA TGTGCCAGCAGCGTATCCAGCGGGAGTAGGTATGAGCAGTTCTTC.

V gene TRBV2 combines with J gene TRBJ2-5; 9 bases align to TRBD1. The germline V gene has CDR1 SNHLY and CDR2 FYNNEI. The CDR3 is made up of 13 amino acids. V lost 7 bases to trimming and J lost 5 bases; unmatched junction nucleotides: 5. The CDR3, as DNA: TGTGCCAGCACCGGGACAGGGTTGGAGACCCAGTACTTC. This translates into CASTGTGLETQYF.

The chain combines TRBV6-6 with TRBJ2-2, with 9 positions matching TRBD2. The germline gives CDR1 MNHNY, CDR2 SVGAGI (reference sequence). This CDR3 region has 16 residues. The V segment lost 5 bases and the J segment 2 bases; nucleotides outside the gene matches: 6. CDR3: CASSPNSGRNTGELFF. The CDR3 DNA reads TGTGCCAGCAGTCCCAATAGCGGGAGAAACACCGGGGAGCTGTTTTTT.

The sample holds a few counts of this clone. J is TRBJ2-6 and V is TRBV6-4, with D possibly being TRBD2 (6 bases). The germline V gene has CDR1 MRHNA and CDR2 SNTAGT. Trimming removed 4 bases at V and 4 bases at J, with 11 bases between. This CDR3 region has 15 residues. The CDR3 sequence: CASSGGVEGANVLTF. The CDR3 DNA is TGTGCCAGCAGTGGGGGGGTAGAGGGGGCCAACGTCCTGACTTTC.

This clone was recorded once. The rearrangement uses TRBV25-1 and TRBJ2-7; D is unclear. V was cut by 5 bases and J by 2 bases, with 4 bases left in between. CDR1 MGHDK and CDR2 SYGVNS come from the germline V gene. The length of the CDR3 is 11 residues. CDR3 amino acids: CASSSPYEQYF. In DNA form, the CDR3 reads TGTGCCAGCAGTTCCCCCTACGAGCAGTACTTC.

This clone came up a few times. The chain employs TRBV6-6 and TRBJ1-1; D gene ambiguous. V was cut by 4 bases and J by 5 bases, with 11 bases left in between. CDR3 length: 13 amino acids. CDR1 is MNHNY and CDR2 is SVGAGI in the germline V gene (reference sequence). As DNA, the CDR3 is TGTGCCAGCAGTTCGACGGAATATACTGAAGCTTTCTTT. Translated: CASSSTEYTEAFF.

The rearrangement links TRBV2 to TRBJ2-5, with 9 bases fitting TRBD1. The CDR3 consists of 15 residues. Germline-derived CDR1 and CDR2 are SNHLY and FYNNEI. J lost 2 bases, V lost 6 bases, and 7 bases had no gene match. The CDR3 nucleotides are TGTGCCAGCAGATTTGGACAGGGGCCACAAGAGACCCAGTACTTC. Translation gives CASRFGQGPQETQYF.

This clone was recorded once. J is TRBJ2-2 and V is TRBV28, with a weak D call TRBD1 (6 bases). V lost 3 bases and J lost 6, with 8 bases in between. The CDR3 contains 13 residues. Per the germline V gene, CDR1 is MDHEN and CDR2 is SYDVKM. The CDR3 loop is CASSLDRPGELFF. The CDR3 DNA is TGTGCCAGCAGTTTGGACAGACCCGGGGAGCTGTTTTTT.

This chain connects TRBV30 to TRBJ2-7; TRBD1 matches 7 bases. Germline V gene lookup returns CDR1 GTSNPN and CDR2 SVGIG (reference sequence). The CDR3 sequence is 13 residues long. Unmatched junction bases numbered 7, after V lost 4 bases and J lost 4 bases. The CDR3 loop reads CAWKRDRPYEQYF. CDR3 in DNA: TGTGCCTGGAAACGGGACAGACCATACGAGCAGTACTTC.

The chain employs TRBV7-3 and TRBJ1-6; TRBD1 is a possible D gene (5 bases). V lost 5 bases to trimming and J lost 10 bases, with 24 bases between them. This CDR3 comprises 17 residues. Per germline, CDR1 SGHTA and CDR2 FQGTGA. The CDR3 region has the DNA TGTGCCAGCAGCCCGGGACCGCGTACTTTAAACGGCTCACCCCTCCACTTT. Translated, it gives CASSPGPRTLNGSPLHF.

This clone was detected a few times. The chain employs TRBV5-1 and TRBJ1-3; D unclear. CDR3 size: 15 residues. Trimming shortened V by 5 bases and J by 0 bases, and 12 bases separated the two germline ends. Germline loops: CDR1 SGHRS, CDR2 YFSETQ. In DNA, the CDR3 is TGCGCCAGCAGACCGGACGGAGTCTCTGGAAACACCATATATTTT. Its translation is CASRPDGVSGNTIYF.